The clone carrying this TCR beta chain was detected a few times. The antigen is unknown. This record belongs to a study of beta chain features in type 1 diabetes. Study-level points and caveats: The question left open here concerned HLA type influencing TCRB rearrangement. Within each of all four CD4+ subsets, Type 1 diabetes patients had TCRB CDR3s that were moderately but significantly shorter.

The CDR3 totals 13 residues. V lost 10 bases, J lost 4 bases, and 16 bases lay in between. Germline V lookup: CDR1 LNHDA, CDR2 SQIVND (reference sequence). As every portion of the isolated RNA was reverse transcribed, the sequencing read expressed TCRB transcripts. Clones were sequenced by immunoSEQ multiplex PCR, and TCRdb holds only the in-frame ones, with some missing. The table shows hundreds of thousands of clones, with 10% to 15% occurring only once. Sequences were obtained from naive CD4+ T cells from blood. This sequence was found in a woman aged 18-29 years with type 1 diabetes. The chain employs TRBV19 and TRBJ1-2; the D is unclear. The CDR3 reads CATARNGFYGYTF. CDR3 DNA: TGTGCCACCGCGCGGAACGGGTTCTATGGCTACACCTTC.